The entry below gives a single T cell receptor (beta chain) sequence along with its context. Clinical symptoms, serum thyroxine, TRAb, thyroid ultrasound and orbital computed tomography determined diagnosis. Beta-chain TCR CDR3 regions were amplified from RNA transcripts. An opening RT-PCR round employed HTBI primers and preceded a second-round multiplex PCR. TCRdb ran MiXCR on the multiplex PCR reads and lists one entry per CDR3 protein. The repertoire holds about 740,000 distinct CDR3 sequences, with roughly 41% as singletons. The sample belongs to a study of Graves' ophthalmopathy and Graves' hyperthyroidism. CDR3 length: 14 residues. Germline V gene lookup returns CDR1 SNHLY and CDR2 FYNNEI. Trimming at V came to 3 bases and at J to 3 bases, leaving 3 bases not matched to a gene.

The chain uses TRBV2 and TRBJ1-1; TRBD1 matches at 8 bases. Sequencing was carried out using peripheral blood. The clonotype was recovered from an adult man with Graves' ophthalmopathy. CDR3 sequence (DNA): TGTGCCAGCAGTGAGGACAGGGCGGACACTGAAGCTTTCTTT. Translating it yields CASSEDRADTEAFF.